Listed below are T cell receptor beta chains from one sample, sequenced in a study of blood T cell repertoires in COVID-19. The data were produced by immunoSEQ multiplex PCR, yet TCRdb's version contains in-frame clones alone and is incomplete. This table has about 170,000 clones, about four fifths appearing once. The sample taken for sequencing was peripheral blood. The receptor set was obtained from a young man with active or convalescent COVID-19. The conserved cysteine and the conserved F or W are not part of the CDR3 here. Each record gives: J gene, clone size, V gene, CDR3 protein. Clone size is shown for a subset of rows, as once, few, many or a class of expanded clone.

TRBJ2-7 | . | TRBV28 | ASSLGRATYEQY
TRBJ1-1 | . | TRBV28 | ASSLYRQSNTEAF
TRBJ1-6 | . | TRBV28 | ASSPSVYSPLH
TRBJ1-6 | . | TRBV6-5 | ASSYDGSSYNSPLH
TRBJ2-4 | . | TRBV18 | ASSPGTDIAKNIQY
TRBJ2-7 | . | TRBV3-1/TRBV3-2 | ASSQDLAGGRGVEQY
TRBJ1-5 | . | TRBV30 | AWRSGQPNQPQH
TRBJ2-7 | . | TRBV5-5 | ASSWGQGDYEQY
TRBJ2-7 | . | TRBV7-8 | ASSLGAGATLYEQY
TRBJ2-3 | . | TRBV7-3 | ASSLGLADTDTQY
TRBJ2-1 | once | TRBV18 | ASSPEREFEQF
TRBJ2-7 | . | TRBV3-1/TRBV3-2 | ASSQGSLARR
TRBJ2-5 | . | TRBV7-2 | ASSLGGGLAGQETQY
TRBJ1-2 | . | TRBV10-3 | AISESVGQDAGYT
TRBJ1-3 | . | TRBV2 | ASSMDRVQGNTIY
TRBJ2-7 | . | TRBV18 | ASSPPLTGAPYEQY
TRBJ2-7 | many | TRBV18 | ASSTTAGEQY
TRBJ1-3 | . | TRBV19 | ASKFAGAGNTIY
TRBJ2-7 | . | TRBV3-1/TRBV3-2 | ASSRTGGDSYEQY
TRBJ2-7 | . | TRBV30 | AWSVRVAAGYEQY
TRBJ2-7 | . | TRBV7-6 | ASSQNPGLTGGEQY
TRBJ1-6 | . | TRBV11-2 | ASSQDRNSPLH
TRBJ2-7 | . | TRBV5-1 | ASSLYAGFSYEQY
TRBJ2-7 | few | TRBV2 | ASSDKAGGLLSYEQY
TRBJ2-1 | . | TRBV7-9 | ASSYPGGSSSYNEQF
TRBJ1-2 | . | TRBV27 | ASSLMPAPGHYYGYT
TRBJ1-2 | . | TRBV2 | ASSEAFGQVYGYT
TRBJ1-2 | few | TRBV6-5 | ANFSGVRGYT
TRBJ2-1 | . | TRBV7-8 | ASSPRGPVYNEQF
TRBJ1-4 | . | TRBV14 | ASSQDLRDRVYEKLF
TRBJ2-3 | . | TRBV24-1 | ATSDPTTSTDTQY
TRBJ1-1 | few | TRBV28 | ASKMNRGRGSTEAF
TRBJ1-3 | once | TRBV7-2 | ASSLAGQGSFLSGNTIY
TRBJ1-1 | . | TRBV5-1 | ASRQDRGTVNTEAF
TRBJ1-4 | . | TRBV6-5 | ASRETTGAGEKLF
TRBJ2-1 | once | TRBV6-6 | ASRTGQGFNEQF
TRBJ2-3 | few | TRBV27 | ASSRGRLADTQY
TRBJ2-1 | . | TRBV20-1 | SASRTSGVQGQF
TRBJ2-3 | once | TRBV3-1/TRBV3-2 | ASSPGHFSTDTQY
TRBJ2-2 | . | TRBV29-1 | SVTGESGELF
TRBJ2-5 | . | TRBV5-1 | ASTRDMMDSETQY
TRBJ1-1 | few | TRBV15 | ATSHRWGQKEAF
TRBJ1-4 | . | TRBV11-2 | ASSFPRTGGSEKLF
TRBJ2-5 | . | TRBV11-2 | ASSLAGVAGAQETQY
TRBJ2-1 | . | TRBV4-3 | ASSQARGQGAKNEQF
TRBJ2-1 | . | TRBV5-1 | ASSSRQGAIYDEQF
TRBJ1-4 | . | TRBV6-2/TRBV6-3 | ASSHDRAATNEKLF
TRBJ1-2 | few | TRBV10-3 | AISDQGNYGYT
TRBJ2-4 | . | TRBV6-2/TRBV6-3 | ASSATGTKNIQY
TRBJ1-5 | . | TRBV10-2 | ASRDTGGNQPQH
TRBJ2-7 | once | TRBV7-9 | ASSRVEGAFGAY
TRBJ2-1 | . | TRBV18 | ASSPRTGNYNEQF
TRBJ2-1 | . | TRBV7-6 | ASSLSGGAIVEQF
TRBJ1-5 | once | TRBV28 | ASSLSGTGYQPQH